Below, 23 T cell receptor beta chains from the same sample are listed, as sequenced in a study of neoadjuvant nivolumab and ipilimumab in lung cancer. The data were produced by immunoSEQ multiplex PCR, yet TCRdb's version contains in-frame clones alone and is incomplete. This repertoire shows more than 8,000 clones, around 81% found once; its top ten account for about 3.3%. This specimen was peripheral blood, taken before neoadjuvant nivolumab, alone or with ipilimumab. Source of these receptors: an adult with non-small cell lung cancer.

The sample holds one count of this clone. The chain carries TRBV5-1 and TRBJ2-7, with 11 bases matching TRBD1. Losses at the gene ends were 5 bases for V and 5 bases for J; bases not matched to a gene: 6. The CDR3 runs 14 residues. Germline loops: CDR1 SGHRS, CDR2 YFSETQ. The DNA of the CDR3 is TGCGCCAGCAGGGCCCGGGACAGGGGGGACGAGCAGTACTTC. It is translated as CASRARDRGDEQYF.

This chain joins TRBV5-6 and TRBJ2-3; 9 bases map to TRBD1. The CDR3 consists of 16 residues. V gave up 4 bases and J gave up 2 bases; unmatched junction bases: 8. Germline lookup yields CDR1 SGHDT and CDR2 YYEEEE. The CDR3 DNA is TGTGCCAGCAGCACGGGGACAGGGTTAAACACAGATACGCAGTATTTT. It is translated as CASSTGTGLNTDTQYF.

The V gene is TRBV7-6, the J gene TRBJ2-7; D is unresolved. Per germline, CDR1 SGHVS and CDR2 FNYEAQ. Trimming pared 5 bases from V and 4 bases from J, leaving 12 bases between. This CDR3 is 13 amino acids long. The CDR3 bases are TGTGCCAGCAGCCCAAGGCCCGGTTACGAGCAGTACTTC. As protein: CASSPRPGYEQYF.

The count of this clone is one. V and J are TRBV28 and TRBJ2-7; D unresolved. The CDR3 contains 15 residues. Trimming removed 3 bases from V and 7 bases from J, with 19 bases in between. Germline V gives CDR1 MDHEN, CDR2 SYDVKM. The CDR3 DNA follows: TGTGCCAGCAGTTTTACCACGTCCCCTAGTGTGGAGCAGTACTTC. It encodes CASSFTTSPSVEQYF.

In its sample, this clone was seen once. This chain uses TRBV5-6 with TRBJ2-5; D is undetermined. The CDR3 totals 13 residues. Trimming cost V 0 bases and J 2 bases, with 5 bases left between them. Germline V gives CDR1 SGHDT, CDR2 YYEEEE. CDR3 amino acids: CASSLGPQETQYF. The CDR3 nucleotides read TGTGCCAGCAGCTTGGGACCTCAAGAGACCCAGTACTTC.

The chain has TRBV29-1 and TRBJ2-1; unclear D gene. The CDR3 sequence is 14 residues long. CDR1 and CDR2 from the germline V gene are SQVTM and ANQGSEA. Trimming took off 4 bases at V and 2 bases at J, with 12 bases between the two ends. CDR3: CSVVSKATYNEQFF. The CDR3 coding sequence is TGCAGCGTTGTAAGTAAGGCAACCTACAATGAGCAGTTCTTC.

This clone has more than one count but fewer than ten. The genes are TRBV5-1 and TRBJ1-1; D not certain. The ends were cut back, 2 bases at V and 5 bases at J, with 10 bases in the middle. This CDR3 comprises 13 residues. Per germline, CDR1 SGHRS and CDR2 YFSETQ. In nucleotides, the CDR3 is TGCGCCAGCAGCTTCGGGAAAGGGACTGAAGCTTTCTTT. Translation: CASSFGKGTEAFF.

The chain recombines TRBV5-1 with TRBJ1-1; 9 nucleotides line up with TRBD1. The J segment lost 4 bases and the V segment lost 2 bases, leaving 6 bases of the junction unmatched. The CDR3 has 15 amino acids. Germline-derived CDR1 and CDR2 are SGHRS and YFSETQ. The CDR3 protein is CASSLQTGGPTEAFF. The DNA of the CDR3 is TGCGCCAGCAGCTTACAGACAGGGGGGCCCACTGAAGCTTTCTTT.

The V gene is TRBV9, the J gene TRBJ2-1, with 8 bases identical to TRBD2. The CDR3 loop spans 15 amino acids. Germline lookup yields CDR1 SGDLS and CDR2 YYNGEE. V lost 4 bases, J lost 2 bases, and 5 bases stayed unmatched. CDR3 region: CASSFSGVAYNEQFF. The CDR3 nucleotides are TGTGCCAGCAGCTTTAGCGGGGTCGCCTACAATGAGCAGTTCTTC.

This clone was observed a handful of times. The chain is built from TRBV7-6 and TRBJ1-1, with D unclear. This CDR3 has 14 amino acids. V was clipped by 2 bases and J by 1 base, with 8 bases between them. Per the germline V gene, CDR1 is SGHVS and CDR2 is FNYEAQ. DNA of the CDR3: TGTGCCAGCAGCTTAAACGGGGAGAACACTGAAGCTTTCTTT. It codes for CASSLNGENTEAFF.

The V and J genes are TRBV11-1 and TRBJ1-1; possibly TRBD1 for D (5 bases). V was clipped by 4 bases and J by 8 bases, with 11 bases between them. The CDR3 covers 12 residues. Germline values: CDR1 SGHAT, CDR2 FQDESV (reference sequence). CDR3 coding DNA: TGTGCCAGCAGCTCCGGACAAAGGGAAGCTTTCTTT. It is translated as CASSSGQREAFF.

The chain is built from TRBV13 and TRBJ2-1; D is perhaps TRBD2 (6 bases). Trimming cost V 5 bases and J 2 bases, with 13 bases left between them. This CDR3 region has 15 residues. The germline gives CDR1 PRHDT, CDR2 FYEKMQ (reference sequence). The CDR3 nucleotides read TGTGCCAGCAGCGTGACTAGTAGCGCCTACAATGAGCAGTTCTTC. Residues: CASSVTSSAYNEQFF.

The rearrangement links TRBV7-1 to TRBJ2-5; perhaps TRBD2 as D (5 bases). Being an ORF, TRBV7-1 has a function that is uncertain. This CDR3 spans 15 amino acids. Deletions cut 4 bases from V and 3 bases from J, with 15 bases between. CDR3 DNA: TGTGCCAGCAGCTTAGTCAGCCGAGCGGAAGAGACCCAGTACTTC. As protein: CASSLVSRAEETQYF.

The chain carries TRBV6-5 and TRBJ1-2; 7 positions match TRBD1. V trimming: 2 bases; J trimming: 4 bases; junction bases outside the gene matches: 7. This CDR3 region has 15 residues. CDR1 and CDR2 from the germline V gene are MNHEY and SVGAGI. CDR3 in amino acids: CASSYMLDRAYGYTF. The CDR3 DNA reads TGTGCCAGCAGTTACATGCTAGACAGGGCCTATGGCTACACCTTC.

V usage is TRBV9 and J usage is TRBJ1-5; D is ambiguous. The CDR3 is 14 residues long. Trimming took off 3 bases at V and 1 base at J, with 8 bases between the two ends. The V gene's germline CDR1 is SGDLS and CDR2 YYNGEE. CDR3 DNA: TGTGCCAGCAGCGGGCAGAGAAGCAATCAGCCCCAGCATTTT. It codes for CASSGQRSNQPQHF.

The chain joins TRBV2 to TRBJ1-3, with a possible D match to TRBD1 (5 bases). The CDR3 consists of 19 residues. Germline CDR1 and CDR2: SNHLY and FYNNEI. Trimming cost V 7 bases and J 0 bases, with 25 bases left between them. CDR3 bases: TGTGCCAGCAATGGGAGACAGAGTATTACCGTGAGCTCTGGAAACACCATATATTTT. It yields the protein CASNGRQSITVSSGNTIYF.

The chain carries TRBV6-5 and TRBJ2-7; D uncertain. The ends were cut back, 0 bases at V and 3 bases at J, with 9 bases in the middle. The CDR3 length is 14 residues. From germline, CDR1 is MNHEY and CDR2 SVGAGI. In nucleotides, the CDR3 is TGTGCCAGCAGTTACTCGACATGGAACTACGAGCAGTACTTC. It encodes CASSYSTWNYEQYF.

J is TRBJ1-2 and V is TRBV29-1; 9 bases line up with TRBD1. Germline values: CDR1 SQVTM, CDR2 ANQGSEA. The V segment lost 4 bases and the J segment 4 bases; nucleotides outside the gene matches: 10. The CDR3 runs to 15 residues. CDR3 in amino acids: CSVGGTGQDGYGYTF. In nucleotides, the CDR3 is TGCAGCGTTGGGGGGACAGGGCAGGATGGCTATGGCTACACCTTC. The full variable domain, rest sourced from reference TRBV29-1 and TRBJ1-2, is SAVISQKPSRDICQRGTSLTIQCQVDSQVTMMFWYRQQPGQSLTLIATANQGSEATYESGFVIDKFPISRPNLTFSTLTVSNMSPEDSSIYLCSVGGTGQDGYGYTFGSGTRLTVV.

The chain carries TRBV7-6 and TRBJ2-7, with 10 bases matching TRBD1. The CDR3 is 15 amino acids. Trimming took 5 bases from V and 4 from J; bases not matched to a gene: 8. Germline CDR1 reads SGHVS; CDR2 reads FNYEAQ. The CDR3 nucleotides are TGTGCCAGCAGCAACGGGGGGACAGGGGCTTACGAGCAGTACTTC. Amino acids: CASSNGGTGAYEQYF.

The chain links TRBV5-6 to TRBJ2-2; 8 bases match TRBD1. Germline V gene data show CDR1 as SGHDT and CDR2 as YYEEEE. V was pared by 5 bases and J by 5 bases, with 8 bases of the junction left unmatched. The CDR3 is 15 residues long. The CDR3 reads CASRGTGMSTGELFF. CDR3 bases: TGTGCCAGCAGGGGGACAGGAATGAGTACCGGGGAGCTGTTTTTT.

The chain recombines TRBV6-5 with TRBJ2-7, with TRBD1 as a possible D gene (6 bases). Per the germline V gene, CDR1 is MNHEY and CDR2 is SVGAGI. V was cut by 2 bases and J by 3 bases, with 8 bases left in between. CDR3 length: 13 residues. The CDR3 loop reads CASSYEGDYEQYF. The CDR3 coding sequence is TGTGCCAGCAGTTACGAGGGGGACTACGAGCAGTACTTC.

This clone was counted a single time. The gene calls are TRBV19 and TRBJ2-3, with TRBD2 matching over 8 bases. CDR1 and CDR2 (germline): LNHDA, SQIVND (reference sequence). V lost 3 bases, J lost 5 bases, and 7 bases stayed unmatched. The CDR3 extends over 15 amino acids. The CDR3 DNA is TGTGCCAGTAGTATGGGCGGACTAGCCCAAGATACGCAGTATTTT. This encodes CASSMGGLAQDTQYF.

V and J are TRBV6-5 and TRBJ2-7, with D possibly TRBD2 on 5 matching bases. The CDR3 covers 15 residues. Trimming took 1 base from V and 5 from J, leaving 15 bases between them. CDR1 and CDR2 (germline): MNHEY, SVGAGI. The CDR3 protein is CASSYFSAGGNEQYF. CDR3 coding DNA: TGTGCCAGCAGTTACTTCTCGGCGGGCGGTAACGAGCAGTACTTC.